Below are 32 T cell receptor beta chains sequenced from a single sample in a study of shared clonotypes between healthy human individuals. TCRdb's table, derived via immunoSEQ multiplex PCR, lists solely in-frame clones and lacks some. The sample contains fewer than 550,000 clones, 60% to 80% of which appear only once. Sequenced: PBMCs. The source of these receptors is a woman in her thirties or forties in good health. Some clones in this sample may be carry-over from other donors' samples.

This clone was detected ten times or more. The V and J genes are TRBV5-1 and TRBJ1-2, with TRBD1 matching over 7 bases. The CDR3 extends over 14 amino acids. CDR1 and CDR2 from the germline V gene are SGHRS and YFSETQ. J lost 13 bases, V lost 5 bases, and 17 bases had no gene match. This CDR3 reads CASRNDREASTATF. CDR3 coding DNA: TGCGCCAGCAGGAATGACAGGGAAGCTTCCACTGCCACCTTC.

The chain couples TRBV14 to TRBJ2-7, with TRBD2 as a possible D gene (6 bases). V lost 4 bases and J lost 3, with 19 bases in between. Germline CDR1 reads SGHDN; CDR2 reads FVKESK. CDR3 length: 16 amino acids. The CDR3, as DNA: TGTGCCAGCAGCCGTCGGGTGGTGTTCGGGGGCTACGAGCAGTACTTC. Translating it yields CASSRRVVFGGYEQYF.

The rearrangement joins TRBV28 to TRBJ2-7; 9 bases line up with TRBD1. V was pared by 3 bases and J by 1 base, with 4 bases of the junction left unmatched. The CDR3 runs to 15 residues. CDR1 MDHEN and CDR2 SYDVKM come from the germline V gene. The CDR3 loop is CASSLTGQGSYEQYF. The CDR3 DNA is TGTGCCAGCAGTTTGACGGGACAGGGATCCTACGAGCAGTACTTC.

The rearrangement joins TRBV7-9 to TRBJ2-5, with TRBD2 identical over 14 bases. CDR1 and CDR2 (germline): SEHNR, FQNEAQ (reference sequence). Trimming took 5 bases from V and 1 from J; bases not matched to a gene: 9. The CDR3 has 18 amino acids. The CDR3 loop reads CASSARLAGGPRQETQYF. DNA of the CDR3: TGTGCCAGCAGCGCCCGACTAGCGGGAGGGCCGCGCCAAGAGACCCAGTACTTC.

V and J are TRBV27 and TRBJ2-1, with D perhaps TRBD2 (6 bases). The CDR3 is 16 residues long. Germline V CDR1 and CDR2: MNHEY, SMNVEV (reference sequence). The V gene lost 6 bases and the J gene lost 4 bases, with 19 bases spanning the gap. In DNA, the CDR3 is TGTGCCAGCAGGTTAGGACTACTTAGTGTGTACAATGAGCAGTTCTTC. Encoded protein: CASRLGLLSVYNEQFF.

The chain employs TRBV6-1 and TRBJ2-3; 7 bases are a match to TRBD2. The V gene end was trimmed by 5 bases and the J gene end by 2 bases; junction bases not matched to a gene: 4. Germline V gene data show CDR1 as MNHNS and CDR2 as SASEGT. This CDR3 spans 14 amino acids. The CDR3 nucleotides are TGTGCCAGCAGTCCAGCGGGGATCACAGATACGCAGTATTTT. Its translation is CASSPAGITDTQYF.

This sequence joins TRBV5-4 and TRBJ1-6, with D possibly matching TRBD1 (6 bases). Trimming removed 4 bases at V and 4 bases at J, with 12 bases between. CDR3 length equals 15 residues. Germline V lookup: CDR1 SGHNT, CDR2 YYREEE (reference sequence). The DNA for the CDR3 is TGTGCCAGCAGCGCCGGACAGACTTATAATTCACCCCTCCACTTT. Translating it yields CASSAGQTYNSPLHF.

The genes are TRBV4-3 and TRBJ2-7; D may correspond to TRBD1 or TRBD2 (5 bases each). This CDR3 is 15 amino acids long. The germline V gene has CDR1 LGHNA and CDR2 YSLEER. V gave up 1 base and J gave up 2 bases, with 12 bases separating them. This chain's CDR3 is CASSQGSGPPYEQYF. CDR3 in DNA: TGCGCCAGCAGCCAAGGTTCGGGACCACCCTACGAGCAGTACTTC.

Details on this clone: This clone may be a read error of a much larger clone one base away. This chain joins TRBV19 and TRBJ1-1; TRBD1 is a possible D gene (5 bases). Trimming stripped 6 bases from V and 2 bases from J, with 10 bases between. CDR1 is LNHDA and CDR2 is SQIVND in the germline V gene (reference sequence). The length of the CDR3 is 13 residues. This chain's CDR3 is CASRSGLNTEAFF. The CDR3 DNA is TGTGCCAGTAGATCAGGGCTCAACACTGAAGCTTTCTTT.

The chain couples TRBV28 to TRBJ2-7, with TRBD1 matching 12 bases. This CDR3 contains 15 residues. The germline V gene encodes CDR1 MDHEN and CDR2 SYDVKM. V was clipped by 7 bases and J by 7 bases; unmatched bases: 11. CDR3 nucleotide sequence: TGTGCCAGCACCTCCCCGGGACAGGGGGCTCGGGAGCAGTACTTC. Protein sequence: CASTSPGQGAREQYF.

In regard to this clone: The same CDR3 is also encoded by other DNA sequences in this sample. The chain is built from TRBV15 and TRBJ2-1; weak D call: TRBD2 (5 bases). Between the trimmed V and J ends, which lost 0 bases and 6 bases, there was a span of 9 bases. Germline assignment: CDR1 LNHNV and CDR2 YYDKDF (reference sequence). There are 14 residues in the CDR3. The CDR3 sequence: CATSRDLASNEQFF. DNA for the CDR3: TGTGCCACCAGCAGAGACCTAGCCTCCAATGAGCAGTTCTTC.

V is TRBV7-7 and J is TRBJ2-1; possibly TRBD2 for D (5 bases). The germline V gene has CDR1 SSHAT and CDR2 FNYEAQ (reference sequence). The ends were cut back, 4 bases at V and 9 bases at J, with 13 bases in the middle. The length of the CDR3 is 13 residues. The CDR3: CASSSRALSEQFF. In DNA form, the CDR3 reads TGTGCCAGCAGCTCGAGGGCCTTATCTGAGCAGTTCTTC.

This chain joins TRBV6-5 and TRBJ1-4; TRBD1 is a possible D gene (6 bases). Germline CDR1 MNHEY, CDR2 SVGAGI. The CDR3 totals 13 residues. Between the trimmed V and J ends, which lost 2 bases and 8 bases, there was a span of 9 bases. The CDR3 here is CASSYTQGEKLFF. The CDR3 nucleotides read TGTGCCAGCAGTTACACGCAGGGGGAAAAACTGTTTTTT.

J is TRBJ1-2 and V is TRBV9; perhaps TRBD1 as D (6 bases). CDR1 and CDR2 from the germline V gene are SGDLS and YYNGEE. Trimming pared 6 bases from V and 2 bases from J, leaving 11 bases between. The CDR3 extends over 13 amino acids. DNA of the CDR3: TGTGCCAGCAACTTAGGGGGGAACTATGGCTACACCTTC. Translated, it gives CASNLGGNYGYTF. Full variable domain (rest looked up from reference TRBV9 and TRBJ1-2): DSGVTQTPKHLITATGQRVTLRCSPRSGDLSVYWYQQSLDQGLQFLIQYYNGEERAKGNILERFSAQQFPDLHSELNLSSLELGDSALYFCASNLGGNYGYTFGSGTRLTVV.

The rearrangement uses TRBV18 and TRBJ1-2, with no clear D. The CDR3 runs to 13 residues. Germline V lookup: CDR1 KGHSH, CDR2 LQKENI. V lost 3 bases and J lost 4, with 9 bases in between. The CDR3 DNA follows: TGTGCCAGCTCACCTAGGGAAGGCTATGGCTACACCTTC. It encodes CASSPREGYGYTF.

This clone was detected a few times. Different DNA sequences within this sample yield the same CDR3. The chain is built from TRBV2 and TRBJ1-4; 9 nucleotides align to TRBD1. CDR1 and CDR2 from the germline V gene are SNHLY and FYNNEI. This CDR3 comprises 13 residues. J was trimmed by 8 bases and V by 7 bases; bases with no gene match: 5. The CDR3 DNA reads TGTGCCAGCACCGGGACAGGGAACGAAAAACTGTTTTTT. This codes for CASTGTGNEKLFF.

The rearrangement links TRBV4-3 to TRBJ2-7; weak D call: TRBD2 (6 bases). CDR1 and CDR2 from the germline V gene are LGHNA and YSLEER. V was cut by 4 bases and J by 0 bases, with 7 bases left in between. The CDR3 totals 13 residues. The DNA for the CDR3 is TGCGCCAGCAGCCGGGGAGGCTCCTACGAGCAGTACTTC. Amino acid sequence: CASSRGGSYEQYF.

The genes are TRBV29-1 and TRBJ2-1, with TRBD2 matching over 11 bases. Germline V gene data show CDR1 as SQVTM and CDR2 as ANQGSEA. The trim removed 7 bases at V and 5 bases at J, leaving 4 bases unmatched. The CDR3 totals 13 residues. Here the CDR3 DNA reads TGCAGCGCAGGGACTAGCGGCCACAATGAGCAGTTCTTC. Protein sequence: CSAGTSGHNEQFF.

The chain combines TRBV7-8 with TRBJ2-2; D is undetermined. From germline, CDR1 is SGHVS and CDR2 FQNEAQ. This CDR3 has 13 residues. V was shortened by 6 bases and J by 6 bases, with 11 bases between the two germline ends. The CDR3 reads CASSFNRAGELFF. In DNA, the CDR3 is TGTGCCAGCAGTTTCAATAGGGCCGGGGAGCTGTTTTTT.

The V gene is TRBV5-8, the J gene TRBJ2-1; 8 nucleotides line up with TRBD1. The germline CDR1 and CDR2 sequences are SGHTS and YDEGEE. The V segment lost 6 bases and the J segment 8 bases; nucleotides outside the gene matches: 16. The CDR3 loop spans 16 amino acids. The CDR3 here is CASTAWDQGAPDEQFF. CDR3 sequence (DNA): TGTGCCAGCACAGCTTGGGATCAGGGGGCGCCGGATGAGCAGTTCTTC. The full variable domain, in which reference TRBV5-8 and TRBJ2-1 provide the parts outside the CDR3, is EAGVTQSPTHLIKTRGQQATLRCSPISGHTSVYWYQQALGLGLQFLLWYDEGEERNRGNFPPRFSGRQFPNYSSELNVNALELEDSALYLCASTAWDQGAPDEQFFGPGTRLTVL.

The rearrangement joins TRBV4-3 to TRBJ2-2, with 7 positions matching TRBD2. CDR3 length: 16 amino acids. The V segment lost 0 bases and the J segment 3 bases; nucleotides outside the gene matches: 4. Germline V lookup: CDR1 LGHNA, CDR2 YSLEER. DNA of the CDR3: TGCGCCAGCAGCCAAGATCTGGCGGGAGACACCGGGGAGCTGTTTTTT. This gives the protein CASSQDLAGDTGELFF.

The chain carries TRBV9 and TRBJ2-3, with D uncertain. CDR1 is SGDLS, CDR2 YYNGEE, per germline. The CDR3 contains 12 residues. Trimming left V 5 bases short and J 0 bases short, with 4 bases between. DNA for the CDR3: TGTGCCAGCAGTTCGAGCACAGATACGCAGTATTTT. Translating gives CASSSSTDTQYF.

This chain links TRBV18 with TRBJ2-1, with D hard to call. The germline V and J ends were trimmed by 3 bases and 3 bases, with 15 bases remaining between them. The CDR3 extends over 16 amino acids. Germline CDR1 KGHSH, CDR2 LQKENI. The DNA of the CDR3 is TGTGCCAGCTCACCCCTACCGCCTGCGCTCTACAATGAGCAGTTCTTC. Residues: CASSPLPPALYNEQFF.

The chain is built from TRBV7-8 and TRBJ2-7; the D gene is possibly TRBD2 (5 bases). The CDR3 consists of 10 residues. CDR1 and CDR2 from the germline V gene are SGHVS and FQNEAQ. CDR3 nucleotide sequence: TGTGCCAGCAGCCCGCGAGTTCCGGGGGTC. It specifies CASSPRVPGV.

The chain combines TRBV11-1 with TRBJ2-7; D is uncertain. The ends were cut back, 3 bases at V and 2 bases at J, with 11 bases in the middle. Germline CDR1 and CDR2: SGHAT and FQDESV (reference sequence). The CDR3 is 14 residues long. The CDR3 region has the DNA TGTGCCAGCAGCTTCGGGCGGTTGACCTACGAGCAGTACTTC. Its translation is CASSFGRLTYEQYF.

V usage is TRBV18 and J usage is TRBJ2-7; 11 positions agree with TRBD2. The germline gives CDR1 KGHSH, CDR2 LQKENI. Unmatched junction bases numbered 3, after V lost 5 bases and J lost 3 bases. This CDR3 spans 14 amino acids. CDR3 amino acids: CASSKGLAGYEQYF. CDR3 nucleotides: TGTGCCAGCTCAAAAGGACTAGCGGGCTACGAGCAGTACTTC.

V usage is TRBV27 and J usage is TRBJ2-1; 8 bases agree with TRBD1. The trim removed 8 bases at V and 6 bases at J, leaving 12 bases unmatched. This CDR3 contains 15 residues. CDR1 MNHEY and CDR2 SMNVEV come from the germline V gene (reference sequence). The CDR3 coding sequence is TGTGCCAGCGGCAGAGGGGACAGGTCCGTCAATGAGCAGTTCTTC. This codes for CASGRGDRSVNEQFF.

This clone was seen ten or more times. The genes are TRBV7-2 and TRBJ2-3; 9 bases are a match to TRBD2. The CDR3 is made up of 18 amino acids. V shed 1 base, J shed 4 bases, and the junction held 12 bases outside the gene matches. Per the germline V gene, CDR1 is SGHTA and CDR2 is FQGNSA. CDR3 in DNA: TGTGCCAGCAGCTTAGACCCTTTGGGTAGCGGGAGTTCAGATACGCAGTATTTT. Its protein is CASSLDPLGSGSSDTQYF.

This clone appeared a few times. The chain employs TRBV5-4 and TRBJ2-7, with TRBD2 matching over 8 bases. The length of the CDR3 is 14 residues. Germline assignment: CDR1 SGHNT and CDR2 YYREEE (reference sequence). Trimming removed 4 bases from V and 6 bases from J; junction bases left unmatched: 9. CDR3 bases: TGTGCCAGCAGCCCCCGCGGGAGGCAGGGCGAGCAGTACTTC. Protein product: CASSPRGRQGEQYF.

The chain joins TRBV27 to TRBJ1-5; 7 nucleotides agree with TRBD1. Germline CDR1 reads MNHEY; CDR2 reads SMNVEV (reference sequence). The CDR3 is 14 residues long. V dropped 6 bases and J dropped 5; count of bases not matched to a gene: 7. The CDR3 region is CASREGGAYQPQHF. As DNA, the CDR3 is TGTGCCAGCAGAGAAGGGGGCGCGTATCAGCCCCAGCATTTT.

This clone was counted between two and nine times. The rearrangement uses TRBV4-1 and TRBJ1-1, with 7 nucleotides matching TRBD1. There are 14 residues in the CDR3. The V gene end was trimmed by 4 bases and the J gene end by 2 bases; junction bases not matched to a gene: 4. Germline-derived CDR1 and CDR2 are MGHRA and YSYEKL. CDR3 region: CASSRTGDNTEAFF. For the CDR3, the DNA is TGCGCCAGCAGCCGGACAGGAGATAACACTGAAGCTTTCTTT.

V and J are TRBV5-5 and TRBJ2-7; 10 bases fit TRBD2. The germline V gene has CDR1 SGHKS and CDR2 YYEKEE (reference sequence). The CDR3 extends over 15 amino acids. V dropped 4 bases and J dropped 3; count of bases not matched to a gene: 7. The CDR3 is CASSPGLAEYYEQYF. As DNA, the CDR3 is TGTGCCAGCAGCCCCGGACTAGCGGAGTACTACGAGCAGTACTTC.